These 12 T cell receptor beta chains were sequenced from one sample in a study of cytomegalovirus exposure and HLA in healthy donors. The PCR had 60 Vbeta and 13 Jbeta primers. The protocol was immunoSEQ multiplex PCR, while the TCRdb copy is restricted to in-frame clones and leaves out a portion. The sample lists approximately 140,000 clones, roughly 77% occurring once. The sample comprised PBMCs. Source of these receptors: a man aged 30 to 39 in good health and CMV-seronegative.

This clone was counted a few times. The chain's CDR3 is CASSKDRGRATEAFF. CDR3 DNA: TGTGCCAGCAGCAAGGACAGGGGGCGCGCCACTGAAGCTTTCTTT. The chain has TRBV6-5 and TRBJ1-1, with TRBD1 matching 11 bases. CDR1 MNHEY and CDR2 SVGAGI come from the germline V gene. Trimming cost V 6 bases and J 4 bases; bases outside gene matches: 7. The CDR3 contains 15 residues.

The V gene is TRBV6-1, the J gene TRBJ1-3; D is unresolved. The V end lost 1 base, the J end lost 0 bases, and 7 bases lay between the germline ends. The CDR3 is made up of 15 amino acids. In germline, CDR1 is MNHNS, CDR2 SASEGT. This CDR3 reads CASSEGPISGNTIYF. CDR3 nucleotides: TGTGCCAGCAGTGAAGGGCCGATCTCTGGAAACACCATATATTTT.

The chain employs TRBV6-5 and TRBJ2-7, with 9 bases fitting TRBD1. Trimming cost V 5 bases and J 3 bases; bases outside gene matches: 8. Germline CDR1 and CDR2: MNHEY and SVGAGI. There are 15 residues in the CDR3. For the CDR3, the DNA is TGTGCCAGCAGTGCAACCGGGACAGGGAGCTACGAGCAGTACTTC. As protein: CASSATGTGSYEQYF.

The rearrangement uses TRBV9 and TRBJ1-3, with TRBD1 identical over 8 bases. This CDR3 contains 17 residues. Per the germline V gene, CDR1 is SGDLS and CDR2 is YYNGEE. The J segment lost 0 bases and the V segment lost 4 bases, leaving 9 bases of the junction unmatched. The CDR3 bases are TGTGCCAGCAGCATAGCGACAGGGGCAAGCTCTGGAAACACCATATATTTT. Its translation: CASSIATGASSGNTIYF.

J is TRBJ1-1 and V is TRBV28; D perhaps matches TRBD1 (5 bases). Trimming removed 3 bases from V and 4 bases from J, with 15 bases in between. Germline CDR1 is MDHEN and CDR2 is SYDVKM. CDR3 length equals 15 residues. CDR3 residues: CASSFPGRDSTEAFF. Written as DNA, the CDR3 is TGTGCCAGCAGTTTCCCAGGGCGGGACTCCACTGAAGCTTTCTTT.

The V and J genes are TRBV10-1 and TRBJ2-3; 11 positions match TRBD2. Looked up from germline, CDR1 is WNHNN and CDR2 is SYGVQD (reference sequence). With V trimmed by 0 bases and J by 6 bases, 11 bases remained unmatched. This CDR3 has 18 amino acids. This chain's CDR3 is CASSESGLADISRDTQYF. The CDR3 bases are TGCGCCAGCAGTGAGTCGGGACTAGCGGATATCTCCAGGGATACGCAGTATTTT.

CDR3: CASSRQGVSGEQYF. The CDR3 bases are TGTGCCAGCAGTAGACAGGGGGTGTCCGGAGAGCAGTACTTC. The chain carries TRBV7-8 and TRBJ2-7; 9 bases align to TRBD1. The J segment lost 7 bases and the V segment lost 6 bases, leaving 10 bases of the junction unmatched. The CDR3 has 14 residues. CDR1 and CDR2 (germline): SGHVS, FQNEAQ.

V and J are TRBV29-1 and TRBJ2-1; D uncertain. Germline V gives CDR1 SQVTM, CDR2 ANQGSEA. V lost 2 bases to trimming and J lost 0 bases, with 8 bases between them. The CDR3 contains 14 residues. The CDR3 spells CSVERGSSYNEQFF. The CDR3 region has the DNA TGCAGCGTTGAACGCGGAAGCTCCTACAATGAGCAGTTCTTC.

The chain uses TRBV2 and TRBJ1-1, with D unresolved. The V end lost 10 bases, the J end lost 4 bases, and 16 bases lay between the germline ends. In germline, CDR1 is SNHLY, CDR2 FYNNEI. The length of the CDR3 is 13 residues. This chain's CDR3 is CATQMYGSTEAFF. Written as DNA, the CDR3 is TGTGCCACCCAGATGTACGGGTCCACTGAAGCTTTCTTT.

V usage is TRBV6-1 and J usage is TRBJ1-2; 9 positions agree with TRBD1. CDR3 length: 14 residues. CDR1 and CDR2 from the germline V gene are MNHNS and SASEGT. The V segment lost 2 bases and the J segment 7 bases; nucleotides outside the gene matches: 5. The CDR3, as DNA: TGTGCCAGCAGTGAACTCGGACAGGGGTCTGGCTACACCTTC. Translating it yields CASSELGQGSGYTF.

V gene TRBV29-1 combines with J gene TRBJ2-2; D uncertain. V lost 7 bases and J lost 0, with 12 bases in between. This CDR3 is built from 14 residues. The germline gives CDR1 SQVTM, CDR2 ANQGSEA. The CDR3 sequence: CSGKRNTNTGELFF. DNA of the CDR3: TGCAGCGGCAAGCGAAATACGAACACCGGGGAGCTGTTTTTT.

This clone was detected only once. The rearrangement uses TRBV7-7 and TRBJ2-5; 7 nucleotides line up with TRBD1. Germline CDR1 reads SSHAT; CDR2 reads FNYEAQ (reference sequence). V lost 0 bases, J lost 4 bases, and 2 bases stayed unmatched. The CDR3 runs to 14 residues. The CDR3 here is CASSLARGRETQYF. The CDR3 DNA reads TGTGCCAGCAGCTTAGCTAGGGGGCGAGAGACCCAGTACTTC. Based on the CDR3 plus reference TRBV7-7 and TRBJ2-5, the full variable domain is GAGVSQSPRYKVTKRGQDVTLRCDPISSHATLYWYQQALGQGPEFLTYFNYEAQPDKSGLPSDRFSAERPEGSISTLTIQRTEQRDSAMYRCASSLARGRETQYFGPGTRLLVL.